This TCR beta chain was obtained from a study of T-cell reconstitution after alpha-beta-depleted transplantation in children. Study results and limitations: Where some patients showed high TCRbeta diversity at day 60, it came from recipient T cells and thymic progenitors that had survived. Roughly two months post-transplant, alpha-beta T cells reportedly originated from several hundred graft clones that had expanded. From newly produced T cells came most of the T-cell counts and diversity one year after transplant.

As it was prepared, the TCRbeta library received unique molecular identifiers. TCRdb re-called the PCR reads through MiXCR, storing one row per CDR3 protein. This sample has 500,000 to 750,000 distinct CDR3 sequences; under 15% occur once, and the top ten carry around 2%. This CDR3 has 15 amino acids. There are a few counts of this clonotype. Its antigen remains unknown. The V and J genes are TRBV21-1 and TRBJ2-7; TRBD2 is the table's D call, not checked against the DNA. TRBV21-1 is a pseudogene. This TCR derives from a male patient aged 5 to 17 who had a stem cell transplant for acute myeloid leukemia, so the T cells may come from the graft donor. The sample in question was PBMCs, mostly from graft donor cells, obtained 360 days after TCRalphabeta/CD19-depleted stem cell transplant. The CDR3 region has the DNA TGTGCCAGCAGCAAAGCGAGGCGGGCATTCTACGAGCAGTACTTC. Translation gives CASSKARRAFYEQYF.